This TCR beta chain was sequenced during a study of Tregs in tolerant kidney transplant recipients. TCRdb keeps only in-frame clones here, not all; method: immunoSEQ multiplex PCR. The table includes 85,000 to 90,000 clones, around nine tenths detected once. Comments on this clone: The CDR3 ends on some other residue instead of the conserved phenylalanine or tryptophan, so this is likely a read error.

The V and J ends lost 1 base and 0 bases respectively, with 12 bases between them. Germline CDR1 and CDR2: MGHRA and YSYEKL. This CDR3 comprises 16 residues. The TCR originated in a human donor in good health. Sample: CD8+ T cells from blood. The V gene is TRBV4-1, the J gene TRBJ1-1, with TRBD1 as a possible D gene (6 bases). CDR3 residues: CASSQVETGMNTEAFL. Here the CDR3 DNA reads TGCGCCAGCAGCCAAGTGGAGACAGGCATGAACACTGAAGCTTTCCTT.